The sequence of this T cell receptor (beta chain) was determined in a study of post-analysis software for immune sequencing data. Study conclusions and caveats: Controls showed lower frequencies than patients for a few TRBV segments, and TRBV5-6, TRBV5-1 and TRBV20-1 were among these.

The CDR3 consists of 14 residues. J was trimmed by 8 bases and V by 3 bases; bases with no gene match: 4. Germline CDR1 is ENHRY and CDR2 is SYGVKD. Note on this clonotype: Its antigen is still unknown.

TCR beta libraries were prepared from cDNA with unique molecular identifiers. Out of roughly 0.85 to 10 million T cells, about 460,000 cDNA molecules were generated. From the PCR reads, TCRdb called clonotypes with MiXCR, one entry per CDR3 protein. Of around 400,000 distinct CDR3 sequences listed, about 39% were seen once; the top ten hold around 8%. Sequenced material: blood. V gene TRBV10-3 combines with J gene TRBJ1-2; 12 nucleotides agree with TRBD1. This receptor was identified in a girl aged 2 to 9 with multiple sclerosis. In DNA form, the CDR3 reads TGTGCCATCAGTGAATGGGACAGGGGGCGAGGCTACACCTTC. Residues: CAISEWDRGRGYTF.